Each of the 19 T cell receptor beta chains below was sequenced from the same sample in a study of T cells in pancreatic ductal adenocarcinoma. The protocol was immunoSEQ multiplex PCR, while the TCRdb copy is restricted to in-frame clones and leaves out a portion. The profile shows approximately 5,000 clones, 70% to 90% of them singletons. The selected patients with pancreatic ductal adenocarcinoma had surgery but no neoadjuvant therapy. The sample taken for sequencing was pancreatic tumor tissue. These receptors all stem from a human donor with pancreatic ductal adenocarcinoma.

The gene calls are TRBV28 and TRBJ2-1; a possible D gene is TRBD2 (6 bases). This CDR3 is built from 12 residues. Germline CDR1 reads MDHEN; CDR2 reads SYDVKM. The V gene lost 8 bases and the J gene lost 7 bases, with 12 bases spanning the gap. The CDR3 here is CASRVSGNEQFF. The CDR3, as DNA: TGTGCCAGCCGGGTAAGCGGGAATGAGCAGTTCTTC.

V gene TRBV27 combines with J gene TRBJ2-3; D tentatively fits TRBD1 or TRBD2 (5 bases each). The CDR3 covers 15 residues. Trimming took 3 bases from V and 1 from J, leaving 11 bases between them. Germline V gives CDR1 MNHEY, CDR2 SMNVEV (reference sequence). CDR3 region: CASSFMVGGTDTQYF. CDR3 sequence (DNA): TGTGCCAGCAGTTTCATGGTGGGGGGCACAGATACGCAGTATTTT.

This chain links TRBV4-1 with TRBJ2-3; D is tentatively TRBD1 or TRBD2 (5 bases each). The V end was cut by 0 bases, the J end by 5 bases, with 18 bases between. Germline values: CDR1 MGHRA, CDR2 YSYEKL. The CDR3 consists of 17 residues. CDR3 sequence: CASSQDKWQGVGDTQYF. CDR3 coding DNA: TGCGCCAGCAGCCAAGATAAGTGGCAGGGAGTAGGAGATACGCAGTATTTT.

This chain uses TRBV4-2 with TRBJ1-6; D remains ambiguous. Germline lookup yields CDR1 LGHNA and CDR2 YNFKEQ. Between the trimmed V and J ends, which lost 0 bases and 6 bases, there was a span of 6 bases. The CDR3 consists of 14 residues. CDR3 nucleotides: TGTGCCAGCAGCCAAGAGGGCTTTAATTCACCCCTCCACTTT. The encoded protein is CASSQEGFNSPLHF.

The genes are TRBV11-2 and TRBJ2-3; D gene ambiguous. This CDR3 has 14 residues. Germline CDR1 SGHAT, CDR2 FQNNGV. V was clipped by 2 bases and J by 4 bases, with 10 bases between them. CDR3 amino acids: CASSLFAFPDTQYF. The CDR3 nucleotides are TGTGCCAGCAGCTTATTTGCATTTCCAGATACGCAGTATTTT.

About this clone itself: The junction shows a germline mismatch at one end, possibly a read error. The chain uses TRBV28 and TRBJ2-5; TRBD2 matches 10 bases. This CDR3 is 15 amino acids long. CDR1 MDHEN and CDR2 SYDVKM come from the germline V gene. CDR3 sequence reads: CASSFLAGVGEAQYF. CDR3 in DNA: TGTGCCAGCAGTTTTCTAGCGGGAGTTGGAGAGGCCCAGTACTTC.

The J gene is TRBJ2-5, the V gene TRBV21-1; the table's D call TRBD2 went unverified against the DNA. TRBV21-1 is a pseudogene locus. The CDR3 consists of 18 residues. The CDR3 DNA is TGTGCCAGCAGCAAAGTCGGTAGCGGGAGGGCGTTGGTAGAGACCCAGTACTTC. Translation gives CASSKVGSGRALVETQYF.

This chain links TRBV4-3 with TRBJ2-5, with 8 positions matching TRBD1. Germline-derived CDR1 and CDR2 are LGHNA and YSLEER. J was trimmed by 3 bases and V by 0 bases; bases with no gene match: 9. This CDR3 contains 17 residues. CDR3 DNA sequence: TGCGCCAGCAGCCAAGATCTCAGGGGGCTAGGGGAAGAGACCCAGTACTTC. This sequence encodes CASSQDLRGLGEETQYF.

V gene TRBV28 combines with J gene TRBJ1-6; D is ambiguous. V lost 5 bases and J 10 bases, leaving 12 bases between the germline ends. CDR1 MDHEN and CDR2 SYDVKM come from the germline V gene. The CDR3 length is 13 residues. CDR3 sequence: CASSPDPVSPLHF. The CDR3 bases are TGTGCCAGCAGTCCTGATCCCGTGTCACCCCTCCACTTT.

The rearrangement joins TRBV10-2 to TRBJ1-6; no firm D call. The V gene lost 9 bases and the J gene lost 9 bases, with 12 bases spanning the gap. Germline CDR1 and CDR2: WSHSY and SAAADI. The CDR3 length is 12 residues. The chain's CDR3 is CASRAGFSPLHF. The CDR3 nucleotides are TGCGCCAGTAGGGCGGGGTTTTCACCCCTCCACTTT.

This clone was detected only once. Here the CDR3 DNA reads TGCGCCAGCAGTTTCCCTGGACAGGGGAACATTCAGTACTTC. Its translation: CASSFPGQGNIQYF. J is TRBJ2-4 and V is TRBV10-2; the match to TRBD1 covers 9 bases. V trimming: 5 bases; J trimming: 7 bases; junction bases outside the gene matches: 6. The germline CDR1 and CDR2 sequences are WSHSY and SAAADI. This CDR3 comprises 14 residues.

V is TRBV10-2 and J is TRBJ1-1; D gene unclear. Trimming removed 2 bases from V and 5 bases from J, with 6 bases in between. The CDR3 length is 12 residues. The germline gives CDR1 WSHSY, CDR2 SAAADI. CDR3 protein: CASSETRTEAFF. For the CDR3, the DNA is TGCGCCAGCAGTGAGACTCGGACTGAAGCTTTCTTT.

The rearrangement joins TRBV4-3 to TRBJ1-1; TRBD1 might be the D (5 bases). The germline CDR1 and CDR2 sequences are LGHNA and YSLEER. With 0 bases removed from V and 10 bases from J, the gap between germline ends came to 15 bases. This CDR3 is 14 amino acids long. As DNA, the CDR3 is TGCGCCAGCAGCCAAGATTCGGGGGGATTAGGAGCTTTCTTT. This gives the protein CASSQDSGGLGAFF.

The chain employs TRBV4-3 and TRBJ2-7; D not resolved. Germline CDR1 reads LGHNA; CDR2 reads YSLEER. The ends were cut back, 1 base at V and 2 bases at J, with 9 bases in the middle. The CDR3 is made up of 14 amino acids. This CDR3 is CASSQGAGPYEQYF. In DNA, the CDR3 is TGCGCCAGCAGCCAAGGGGCAGGTCCCTACGAGCAGTACTTC.

The chain is built from TRBV5-1 and TRBJ2-7; 10 positions agree with TRBD2. The J segment lost 5 bases and the V segment lost 3 bases, leaving 11 bases of the junction unmatched. The germline V gene encodes CDR1 SGHRS and CDR2 YFSETQ. This CDR3 region has 16 residues. The CDR3 coding sequence is TGCGCCAGCAGCTCCGGTCCGGCTAGCGGGGGCGACGAGCAGTACTTC. It encodes CASSSGPASGGDEQYF.

The gene calls are TRBV19 and TRBJ2-7, with TRBD2 as a possible D gene (5 bases). Trimming stripped 2 bases from V and 2 bases from J, with 13 bases between. This CDR3 is built from 15 residues. CDR1 LNHDA and CDR2 SQIVND come from the germline V gene (reference sequence). CDR3 bases: TGTGCCAGTAGTATATATGGGAGTCTCACCTACGAGCAGTACTTC. The encoded protein is CASSIYGSLTYEQYF.

The CDR3 loop reads CASSLEEETQYF. The DNA for the CDR3 is TGTGCCAGCAGCTTGGAGGAAGAGACCCAGTACTTC. The gene calls are TRBV5-6 and TRBJ2-5; D remains ambiguous. Trimming took 0 bases from V and 3 from J, leaving 3 bases between them. The germline CDR1 and CDR2 sequences are SGHDT and YYEEEE. The CDR3 runs to 12 residues.

The chain carries TRBV10-2 and TRBJ2-2; no firm D call. Trimming shortened V by 6 bases and J by 2 bases, and 16 bases separated the two germline ends. The CDR3 has 16 residues. Germline V gives CDR1 WSHSY, CDR2 SAAADI. CDR3 coding DNA: TGCGCCAGCAGCCCGAGTGGCTTTATAAACACCGGGGAGCTGTTTTTT. Residues: CASSPSGFINTGELFF.

This clone was observed a single time. This chain uses TRBV7-2 with TRBJ2-3; D remains ambiguous. The CDR3 runs to 14 residues. In germline, CDR1 is SGHTA, CDR2 FQGNSA. Trimming cost V 1 base and J 6 bases, with 11 bases left between them. The CDR3 DNA follows: TGTGCCAGCAGCTTAGACGGCCGCAGGGATACGCAGTATTTT. Its translation is CASSLDGRRDTQYF.